This T cell receptor (beta chain) was sequenced during a study of human T cells and chemical hapten exposure. TCRdb used MiXCR to reprocess the RACE reads, holding one entry per CDR3 protein. The sample has more than 75,000 distinct CDR3 sequences, about 8.7% seen once; the top ten hold 1.5%. The CDR3 loop spans 13 amino acids. CDR1 SGHRS and CDR2 YFSETQ come from the germline V gene. Trimming removed 4 bases at V and 8 bases at J, with 14 bases between. Time point denoted: healthy volunteer bleed at 6 weeks. Unseparated into fractions, whole blood served as the source from which total RNA was extracted. This clonotype was detected only a few times.

Specimen: whole blood. This sequence was found in a male donor in good health. Some clones in this sample may be carry-over from other donors' samples. The V call is TRBV5-1, the J call TRBJ2-3; no definite D call. The CDR3 reads CASSEEIRGTQYF. The CDR3, as DNA: TGCGCCAGCAGCGAGGAGATTCGTGGTACGCAGTATTTT.